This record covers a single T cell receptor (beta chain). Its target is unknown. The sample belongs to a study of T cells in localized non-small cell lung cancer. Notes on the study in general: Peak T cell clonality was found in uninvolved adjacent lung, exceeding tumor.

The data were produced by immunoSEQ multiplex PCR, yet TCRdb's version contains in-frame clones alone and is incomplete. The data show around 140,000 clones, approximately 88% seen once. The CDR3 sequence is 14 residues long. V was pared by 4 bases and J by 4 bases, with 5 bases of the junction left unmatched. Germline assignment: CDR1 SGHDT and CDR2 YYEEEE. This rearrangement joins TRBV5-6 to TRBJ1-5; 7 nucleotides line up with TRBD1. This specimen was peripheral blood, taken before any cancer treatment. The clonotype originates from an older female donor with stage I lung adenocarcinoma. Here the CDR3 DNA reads TGTGCCAGCAGCCGGGACAGCCTTAATCAGCCCCAGCATTTT. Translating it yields CASSRDSLNQPQHF.